Shown below are 2 T cell receptor beta chains from a single sample sequenced in a study of tumor-infiltrating lymphocytes in primary liver carcinoma. The study co-extracted DNA and RNA from around 20-30 mg of unsorted bulk tissue. A constant-region primer primed TCR beta cDNA synthesis from roughly 510 ng of total RNA. Library construction for TCR beta comprised three nested multiplex PCR rounds performed with slightly modified ARM-PCR. TRBV1-TRBV30 forward primers and a C-beta reverse primer were used in the first two PCR rounds, which each ran for approximately 10 cycles. TCRdb reprocessed the multiplex PCR reads via MiXCR and lists one record per CDR3 protein. The top ten hold around 21% of the sample, which has under 130,000 distinct CDR3 sequences, about four fifths seen once. Sample: liver tumor tissue from sampling region 3. Subset described: tumor region T3, left-lateral pole. All receptors come from a man between 35 and 55 years old with primary liver carcinoma and hepatitis B virus infection.

Concerning this clonotype: One junction end disagrees with the germline gene, perhaps due to a read error. This chain uses TRBV11-3 with TRBJ2-1, with D unresolved. CDR1 and CDR2 (germline): SGHNT, YENEEA. There are 13 residues in the CDR3. For the CDR3, the DNA is TGCGCCAACAGCTTCGCGCATTCGCTTGAGCAGTTCTTC. Encoded protein: CANSFAHSLEQFF.

As concerns this clonotype: It is likely a read error, because the conserved phenylalanine at the end of the CDR3 is missing. V usage is TRBV24-1 and J usage is TRBJ2-1; TRBD2 matches at 11 bases. Germline-derived CDR1 and CDR2 are KGHDR and SFDVKD. This CDR3 contains 13 residues. The trim removed 7 bases at V and 9 bases at J, leaving 4 bases unmatched. The CDR3 reads CATRLAGGIEQFL. The CDR3 bases are TGTGCCACCAGGCTAGCGGGAGGCATTGAGCAGTTCCTC.